The sequence of this T cell receptor beta chain was determined in a study of shared clonotypes between healthy human individuals. This table comes from immunoSEQ multiplex PCR, and its TCRdb copy is limited to in-frame clones, with some not included. This table holds a few million clones, more than 80% found once. CDR1 SGHRS and CDR2 YFSETQ come from the germline V gene. The CDR3 length is 14 residues. V was shortened by 2 bases and J by 0 bases, with 8 bases between the two germline ends. About this clone itself: This specimen includes other DNA sequences encoding the same CDR3.

The TCR was taken from a man aged 18 to 29 in good health. This chain uses TRBV5-1 with TRBJ2-5, with a weak D call TRBD1 (6 bases). Material for sequencing was naive CD4+ T cells sorted from blood. Subset meaning: CD45RA+ positively selected. The CDR3 region has the DNA TGCGCCAGCAGCTTAAGGGGGTACCAAGAGACCCAGTACTTC. Translated, it gives CASSLRGYQETQYF.